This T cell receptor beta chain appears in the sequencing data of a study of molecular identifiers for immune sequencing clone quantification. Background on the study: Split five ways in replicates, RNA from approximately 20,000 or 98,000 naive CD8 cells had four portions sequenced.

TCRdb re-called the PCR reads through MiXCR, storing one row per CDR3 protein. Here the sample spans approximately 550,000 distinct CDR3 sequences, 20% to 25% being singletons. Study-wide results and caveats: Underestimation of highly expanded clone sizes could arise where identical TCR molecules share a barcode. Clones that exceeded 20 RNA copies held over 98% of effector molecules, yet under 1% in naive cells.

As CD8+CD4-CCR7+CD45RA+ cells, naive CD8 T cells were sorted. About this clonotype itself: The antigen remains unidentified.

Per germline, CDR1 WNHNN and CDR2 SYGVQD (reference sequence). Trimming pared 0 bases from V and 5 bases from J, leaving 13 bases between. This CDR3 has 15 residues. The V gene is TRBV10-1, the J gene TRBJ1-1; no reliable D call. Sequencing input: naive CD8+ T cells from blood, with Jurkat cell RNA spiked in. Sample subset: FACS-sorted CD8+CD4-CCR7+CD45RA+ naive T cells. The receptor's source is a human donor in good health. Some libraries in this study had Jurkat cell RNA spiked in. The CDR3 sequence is CASSESNGPGTEAFF. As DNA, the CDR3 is TGCGCCAGCAGTGAGTCGAACGGACCGGGAACTGAAGCTTTCTTT.